Here is one T cell receptor beta chain with its context. This record comes from a study of blood T cell repertoires in COVID-19. Overall study: There were acute and convalescent COVID-19 samples, and they came from the United States, Italy and Spain. PBMCs, B-cell-depleted T cells, or T cells were the source of the cDNA or gDNA that made up the material.

Authors' analysis steps: The authors estimated nucleated cell counts from reference gene primer amplification. This table comes from immunoSEQ multiplex PCR, and its TCRdb copy is limited to in-frame clones, with some not included. From that table come the V and J calls and clone size; the DNA was used to work out D and trimming. Of 250,000 to 300,000 clones listed, roughly 85% were seen once; the top ten hold under 5.5%. The germline V gene encodes CDR1 LNHNV and CDR2 YYDKDF (reference sequence). Trimming removed 0 bases from V and 0 bases from J, with 18 bases in between. This CDR3 is 19 amino acids long.

The rearrangement joins TRBV15 to TRBJ1-3; D might be TRBD1 (6 bases). What was sequenced was peripheral blood. The sequence came from a man aged 55 to 70 who had recovered from COVID-19. In DNA form, the CDR3 reads TGTGCCACCAGCAGAGATCATCGGACAGTCCCATTCTCTGGAAACACCATATATTTT. It yields the protein CATSRDHRTVPFSGNTIYF.